This entry concerns a single TCR beta chain. The antigen is undetermined. The method was immunoSEQ multiplex PCR; TCRdb's version includes in-frame clones alone and lacks a portion of them. The table has fewer than 35,000 clones, just over 85% seen once. V dropped 4 bases and J dropped 4 bases, with 16 bases sitting between them. From germline, CDR1 is LNHDA and CDR2 SQIVND (reference sequence). The CDR3 runs 15 residues. This sample is part of a study of T cells in localized non-small cell lung cancer. Study-wide results and caveats: The highest T cell clonality was in uninvolved adjacent lung, above tumor. In adjacent lung appeared a median around 60 of the top 100 tumor clones. Longer overall survival was associated with a higher density of T cells in the blood.

This chain uses TRBV19 with TRBJ1-1, with D possibly TRBD1 on 5 matching bases. This sequence was found in an older male donor with stage III lung adenocarcinoma. The sample here was peripheral blood, taken before any cancer treatment. This CDR3 is CASSTRTRRVTEAFF. The CDR3, as DNA: TGTGCCAGTAGTACTCGGACACGGCGGGTCACTGAAGCTTTCTTT.